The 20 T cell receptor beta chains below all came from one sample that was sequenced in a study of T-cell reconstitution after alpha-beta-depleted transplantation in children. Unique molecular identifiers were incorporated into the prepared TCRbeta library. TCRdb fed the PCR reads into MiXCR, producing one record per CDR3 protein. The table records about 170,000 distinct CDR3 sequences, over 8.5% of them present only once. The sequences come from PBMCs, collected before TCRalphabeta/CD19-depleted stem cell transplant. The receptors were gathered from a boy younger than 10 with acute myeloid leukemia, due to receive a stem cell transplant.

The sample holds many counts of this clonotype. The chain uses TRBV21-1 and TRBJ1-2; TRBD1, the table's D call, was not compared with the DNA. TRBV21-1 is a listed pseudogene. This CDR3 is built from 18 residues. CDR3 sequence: CASSKVTVRDRGLYGYTF. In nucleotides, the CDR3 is TGTGCCAGCAGCAAAGTTACCGTTCGGGACAGGGGTCTTTATGGCTACACCTTC.

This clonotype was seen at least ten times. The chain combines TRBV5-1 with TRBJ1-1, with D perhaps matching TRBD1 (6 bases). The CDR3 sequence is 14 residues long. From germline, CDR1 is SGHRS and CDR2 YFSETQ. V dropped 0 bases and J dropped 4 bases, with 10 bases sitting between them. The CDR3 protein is CASSLGAGVTEAFF. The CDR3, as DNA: TGCGCCAGCAGCTTGGGAGCAGGGGTCACTGAAGCTTTCTTT.

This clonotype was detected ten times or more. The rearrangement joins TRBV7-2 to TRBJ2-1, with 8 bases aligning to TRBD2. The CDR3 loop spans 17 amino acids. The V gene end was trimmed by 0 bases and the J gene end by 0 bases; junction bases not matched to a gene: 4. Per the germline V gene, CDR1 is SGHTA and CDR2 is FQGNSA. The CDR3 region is CASSLALLAVSYNEQFF. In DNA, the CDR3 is TGTGCCAGCAGCTTAGCCCTACTAGCGGTCTCCTACAATGAGCAGTTCTTC. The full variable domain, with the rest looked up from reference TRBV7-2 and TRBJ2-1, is GAGVSQSPSNKVTEKGKDVELRCDPISGHTALYWYRQSLGQGLEFLIYFQGNSAPDKSGLPSDRFSAERTGGSVSTLTIQRTQQEDSAVYLCASSLALLAVSYNEQFFGPGTRLTVL.

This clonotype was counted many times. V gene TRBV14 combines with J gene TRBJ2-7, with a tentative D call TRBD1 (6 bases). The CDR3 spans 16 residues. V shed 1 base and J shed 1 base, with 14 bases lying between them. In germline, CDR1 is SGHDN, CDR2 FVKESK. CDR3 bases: TGTGCCAGCAGCCAAGTTACAGGGTTAGGATCCTACGAGCAGTACTTC. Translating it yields CASSQVTGLGSYEQYF. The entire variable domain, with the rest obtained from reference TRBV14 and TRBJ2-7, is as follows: EAGVTQFPSHSVIEKGQTVTLRCDPISGHDNLYWYRRVMGKEIKFLLHFVKESKQDESGMPNNRFLAERTGGTYSTLKVQPAELEDSGVYFCASSQVTGLGSYEQYFGPGTRLTVT.

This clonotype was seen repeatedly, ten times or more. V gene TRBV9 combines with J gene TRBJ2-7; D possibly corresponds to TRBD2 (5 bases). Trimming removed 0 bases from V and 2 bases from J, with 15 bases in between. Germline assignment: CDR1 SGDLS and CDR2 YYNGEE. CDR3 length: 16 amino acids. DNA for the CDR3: TGTGCCAGCAGCGTAGGTCCTAGCTGGACCCCCTACGAGCAGTACTTC. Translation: CASSVGPSWTPYEQYF. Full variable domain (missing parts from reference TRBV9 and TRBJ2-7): DSGVTQTPKHLITATGQRVTLRCSPRSGDLSVYWYQQSLDQGLQFLIQYYNGEERAKGNILERFSAQQFPDLHSELNLSSLELGDSALYFCASSVGPSWTPYEQYFGPGTRLTVT.

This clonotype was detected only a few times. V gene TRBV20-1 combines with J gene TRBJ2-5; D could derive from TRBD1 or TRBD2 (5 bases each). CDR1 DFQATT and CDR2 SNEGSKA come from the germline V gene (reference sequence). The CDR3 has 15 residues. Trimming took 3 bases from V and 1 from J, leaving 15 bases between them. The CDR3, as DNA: TGCAGTGCTAGGAGGGGAACAATCGCCCAAGAGACCCAGTACTTC. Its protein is CSARRGTIAQETQYF.

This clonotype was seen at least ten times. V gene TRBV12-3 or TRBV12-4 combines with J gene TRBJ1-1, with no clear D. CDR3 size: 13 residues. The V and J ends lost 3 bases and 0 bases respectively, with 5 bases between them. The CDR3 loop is CASSFYLNTEAFF. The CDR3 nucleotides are TGTGCCAGCAGTTTTTACCTGAACACTGAAGCTTTCTTT.

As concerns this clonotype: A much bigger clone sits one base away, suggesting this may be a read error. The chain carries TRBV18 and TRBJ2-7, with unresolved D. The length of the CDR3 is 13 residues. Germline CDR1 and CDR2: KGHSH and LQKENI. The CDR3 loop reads CASSPDGNYEPYV. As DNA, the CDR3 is TGTGCCAGCTCACCGGACGGAAACTACGAGCCGTACGTC.

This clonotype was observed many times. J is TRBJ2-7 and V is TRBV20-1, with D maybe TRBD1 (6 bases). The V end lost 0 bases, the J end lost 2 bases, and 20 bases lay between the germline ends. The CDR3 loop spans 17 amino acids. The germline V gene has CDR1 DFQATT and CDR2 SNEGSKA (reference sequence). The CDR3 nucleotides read TGCAGTGCTAGAGATTTTGCAGGACAGAAGAACCCCTACGAGCAGTACTTC. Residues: CSARDFAGQKNPYEQYF.

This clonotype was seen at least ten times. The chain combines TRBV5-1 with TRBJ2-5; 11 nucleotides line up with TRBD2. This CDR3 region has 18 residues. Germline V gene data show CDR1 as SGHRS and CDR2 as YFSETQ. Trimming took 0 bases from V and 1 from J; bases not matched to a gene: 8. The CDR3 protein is CASSLGPELAGAQETQYF. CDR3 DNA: TGCGCCAGCAGCTTGGGCCCGGAACTAGCGGGAGCCCAAGAGACCCAGTACTTC.

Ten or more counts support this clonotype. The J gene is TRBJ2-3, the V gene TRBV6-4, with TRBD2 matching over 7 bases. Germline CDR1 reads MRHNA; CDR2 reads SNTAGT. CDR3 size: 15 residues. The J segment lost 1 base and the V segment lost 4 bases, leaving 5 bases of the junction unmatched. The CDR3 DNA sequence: TGTGCCAGCAGTGTCGCTAGCGGTGGCACAGATACGCAGTATTTT. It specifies CASSVASGGTDTQYF.

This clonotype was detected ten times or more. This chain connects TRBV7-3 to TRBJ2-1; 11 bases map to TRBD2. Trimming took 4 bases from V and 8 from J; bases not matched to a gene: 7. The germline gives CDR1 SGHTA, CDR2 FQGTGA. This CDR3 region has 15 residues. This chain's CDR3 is CASSSVAGGVHEQFF. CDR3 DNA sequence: TGTGCCAGCAGCTCGGTAGCGGGGGGGGTTCATGAGCAGTTCTTC.

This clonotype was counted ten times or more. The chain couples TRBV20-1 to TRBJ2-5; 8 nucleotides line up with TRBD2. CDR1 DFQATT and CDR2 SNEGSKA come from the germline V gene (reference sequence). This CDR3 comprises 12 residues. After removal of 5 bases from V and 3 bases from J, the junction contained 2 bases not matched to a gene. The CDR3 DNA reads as TGCAGTGCTGGACTAGCTAAAGAGACCCAGTACTTC. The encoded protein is CSAGLAKETQYF.

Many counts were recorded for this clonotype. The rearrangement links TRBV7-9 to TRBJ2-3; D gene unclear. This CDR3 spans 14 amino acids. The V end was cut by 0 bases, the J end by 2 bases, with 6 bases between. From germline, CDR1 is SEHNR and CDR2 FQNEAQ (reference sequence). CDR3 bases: TGTGCCAGCAGCTTAGCGGGGTACACAGATACGCAGTATTTT. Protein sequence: CASSLAGYTDTQYF.

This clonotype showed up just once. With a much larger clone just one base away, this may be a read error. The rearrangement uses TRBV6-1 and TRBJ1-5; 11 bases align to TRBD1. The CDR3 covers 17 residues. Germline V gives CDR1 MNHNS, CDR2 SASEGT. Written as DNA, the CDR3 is TGTCCCAGCAGTGAAGCCCCGGGACAGGGGGTGGATCAGCCCCAGCATTTT. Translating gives CPSSEAPGQGVDQPQHF.

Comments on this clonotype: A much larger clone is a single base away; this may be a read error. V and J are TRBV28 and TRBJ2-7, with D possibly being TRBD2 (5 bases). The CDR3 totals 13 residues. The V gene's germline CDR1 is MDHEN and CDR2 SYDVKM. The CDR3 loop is CSSSWSSPYEQYF. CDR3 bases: TGTTCCAGCAGTTGGTCTAGCCCCTACGAGCAGTACTTC.

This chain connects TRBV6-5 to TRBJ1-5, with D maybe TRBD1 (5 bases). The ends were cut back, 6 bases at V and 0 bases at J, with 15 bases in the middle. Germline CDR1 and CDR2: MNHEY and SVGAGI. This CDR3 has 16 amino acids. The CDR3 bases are TGTGCCAGCAGCCACACTCGACAGTTTAGCAATCAGCCCCAGCATTTT. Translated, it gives CASSHTRQFSNQPQHF.

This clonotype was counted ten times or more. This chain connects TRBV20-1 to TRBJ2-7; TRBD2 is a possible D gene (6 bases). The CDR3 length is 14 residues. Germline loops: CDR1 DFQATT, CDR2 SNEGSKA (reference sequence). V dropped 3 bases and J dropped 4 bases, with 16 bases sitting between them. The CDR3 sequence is CSASTGGDRYEQYF. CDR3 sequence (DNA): TGCAGTGCTAGTACCGGGGGAGATAGGTACGAGCAGTACTTC.

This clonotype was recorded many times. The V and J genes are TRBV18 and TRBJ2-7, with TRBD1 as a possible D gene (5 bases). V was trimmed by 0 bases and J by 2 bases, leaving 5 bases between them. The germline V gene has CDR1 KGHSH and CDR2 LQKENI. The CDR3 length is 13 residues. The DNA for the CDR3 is TGTGCCAGCTCACCACCGGACACCTACGAGCAGTACGTC. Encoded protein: CASSPPDTYEQYV.

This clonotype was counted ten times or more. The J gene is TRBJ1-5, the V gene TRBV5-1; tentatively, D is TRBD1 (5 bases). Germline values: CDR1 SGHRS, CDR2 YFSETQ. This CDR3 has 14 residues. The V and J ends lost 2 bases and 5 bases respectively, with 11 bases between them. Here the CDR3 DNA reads TGCGCCAGCAGCTTAGGTCCGGGGGATCAGCCCCAGCATTTT. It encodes CASSLGPGDQPQHF.